These 18 T cell receptor beta chains share one sample of origin, sequenced in a study of CD8 T cells in ankylosing spondylitis (dated by TCRdb to 2016 to 2017). Here is what the overall study found, with its caveats: A TCR beta motif made up of several highly homologous amino acid variants appeared to be characteristic of blood from ankylosing spondylitis patients.

Their recognized antigens are unknown. The protocol used for the library was 5' RACE. Instrument on record: Illumina HiSeq 2500. TCRdb trimmed public reads at Q25 via fastp, called clones via MiXCR and kept in-frame beta chains. Under each unique CDR3 protein, matching rows form one entry showing the most common genes and DNA. This sample gives around 100,000 distinct CDR3 sequences in total; roughly 9% of them show up just once. Approximately 30% of the sample lies in the top ten. Sequenced material: blood, either unsorted or a sorted T cell fraction (not recorded which). Receptors originate from a male donor with ankylosing spondylitis.

This clonotype has only a few counts. The V call is TRBV5-4, the J call TRBJ1-1; possibly TRBD1 for D (6 bases). This CDR3 is 15 amino acids long. Germline V gives CDR1 SGHNT, CDR2 YYREEE (reference sequence). V shed 4 bases and J shed 0 bases, with 13 bases lying between them. The CDR3 DNA reads as TGTGCCAGCAGCCCCGGGGGCAACATGAACACTGAAGCTTTCTTT. Translation: CASSPGGNMNTEAFF.

This clonotype was found a few times. The V gene is TRBV15, the J gene TRBJ1-4, with D hard to call. This CDR3 is built from 12 residues. V was cut by 8 bases and J by 6 bases, with 10 bases left in between. Germline CDR1 LNHNV, CDR2 YYDKDF (reference sequence). CDR3 protein: CATRGGDEKLFF. For the CDR3, the DNA is TGTGCCACCCGGGGAGGAGATGAAAAACTGTTTTTT.

There are a few counts of this clonotype. The chain joins TRBV12-3 or TRBV12-4 to TRBJ2-1, with D possibly TRBD1 on 6 matching bases. The V end was cut by 5 bases, the J end by 10 bases, with 15 bases between. The CDR3 has 13 residues. This CDR3 is CASSGASQGEQFF. The CDR3 DNA sequence: TGTGCCAGCAGTGGGGCATCCCAGGGGGAGCAGTTCTTC.

A few counts support this clonotype. This chain joins TRBV7-6 and TRBJ1-1, with 8 bases that match TRBD1. This CDR3 contains 15 residues. V dropped 3 bases and J dropped 0; count of bases not matched to a gene: 3. CDR1 and CDR2 from the germline V gene are SGHVS and FNYEAQ. CDR3 nucleotide sequence: TGTGCCAGCAGCTTTTCGACAGGGGTGAACACTGAAGCTTTCTTT. It encodes CASSFSTGVNTEAFF.

Many counts were recorded for this clonotype. The V gene is TRBV29-1, the J gene TRBJ2-1; 7 bases map to TRBD2. This CDR3 has 14 residues. Germline V gene lookup returns CDR1 SQVTM and CDR2 ANQGSEA. Unmatched junction bases numbered 11, after V lost 7 bases and J lost 5 bases. The CDR3 DNA reads TGCAGCGCCCTCGGGCTAGCGGTGAACAATGAGCAGTTCTTC. This encodes CSALGLAVNNEQFF.

This clonotype has ten or more counts. The chain has TRBV27 and TRBJ2-7; D tentatively reads TRBD1 or TRBD2 (5 bases each). Germline V CDR1 and CDR2: MNHEY, SMNVEV (reference sequence). There are 15 residues in the CDR3. V lost 4 bases and J 4 bases, leaving 17 bases between the germline ends. CDR3 in DNA: TGTGCCAGCAGTTCTTCAGGGAGATCTGTGTACGAGCAGTACTTC. Encoded protein: CASSSSGRSVYEQYF.

This clonotype has more than one count but fewer than ten. The chain employs TRBV7-6 and TRBJ2-1, with D perhaps matching TRBD2 (5 bases). Trimming stripped 1 base from V and 2 bases from J, with 9 bases between. This CDR3 is built from 15 residues. Germline CDR1 reads SGHVS; CDR2 reads FNYEAQ. The CDR3 protein is CASSLELVTYNEQFF. The CDR3 coding sequence is TGTGCCAGCAGCTTAGAACTAGTCACCTACAATGAGCAGTTCTTC.

This clonotype was seen only a few times. V and J are TRBV11-2 and TRBJ2-2, with D possibly matching TRBD2 (7 bases). CDR1 is SGHAT and CDR2 is FQNNGV in the germline V gene. Trimming pared 5 bases from V and 2 bases from J, leaving 15 bases between. CDR3 length: 16 residues. CDR3 in DNA: TGTGCCAGCAGCCTAGGGGGGACTAAAAACACCGGGGAGCTGTTTTTT. Encoded protein: CASSLGGTKNTGELFF.

This clonotype was counted ten times or more. V and J are TRBV7-2 and TRBJ2-1; 12 bases fit TRBD2. V gave up 0 bases and J gave up 0 bases; unmatched junction bases: 9. Germline CDR1 SGHTA, CDR2 FQGNSA. This CDR3 has 20 residues. The CDR3 DNA is TGTGCCAGCAGCTTAGCCCCGGGACTAGCGGGTGATAGCTCCTACAATGAGCAGTTCTTC. Its translation is CASSLAPGLAGDSSYNEQFF. Complete variable domain (other parts from reference TRBV7-2 and TRBJ2-1): GAGVSQSPSNKVTEKGKDVELRCDPISGHTALYWYRQSLGQGLEFLIYFQGNSAPDKSGLPSDRFSAERTGGSVSTLTIQRTQQEDSAVYLCASSLAPGLAGDSSYNEQFFGPGTRLTVL.

This clonotype has a count of ten or more. The rearrangement uses TRBV27 and TRBJ1-4; tentatively, D is TRBD1 (5 bases). Trimming cost V 6 bases and J 0 bases, with 14 bases left between them. The CDR3 consists of 16 residues. Per germline, CDR1 MNHEY and CDR2 SMNVEV (reference sequence). CDR3: CASRIGTLATNEKLFF. DNA for the CDR3: TGTGCCAGCAGGATAGGGACCTTAGCAACTAATGAAAAACTGTTTTTT.

This clonotype has ten or more counts. The V call is TRBV10-3, the J call TRBJ2-7, with D unclear. This CDR3 comprises 12 residues. Trimming removed 4 bases from V and 6 bases from J, with 10 bases in between. Germline V gene lookup returns CDR1 ENHRY and CDR2 SYGVKD. CDR3 in amino acids: CAISAEDPEQYF. CDR3 nucleotides: TGTGCCATCAGTGCGGAAGACCCCGAGCAGTACTTC.

The chain is built from TRBV28 and TRBJ2-1; tentatively, D is TRBD2 (5 bases). CDR3 size: 13 residues. V was cut by 6 bases and J by 15 bases, with 21 bases left in between. Germline CDR1 is MDHEN and CDR2 is SYDVKM. The CDR3 here is CASSLVQGGSTFF. The CDR3 DNA follows: TGTGCCAGCAGCCTCGTTCAAGGAGGAAGCACGTTCTTC.

The rearrangement uses TRBV19 and TRBJ1-4; maybe TRBD1 (5 bases). CDR3 length equals 13 residues. The V gene lost 3 bases and the J gene lost 8 bases, with 10 bases spanning the gap. The germline gives CDR1 LNHDA, CDR2 SQIVND (reference sequence). Here the CDR3 DNA reads TGTGCCAGTAGTATGATGGCAGGGGAAAAACTGTTTTTT. It specifies CASSMMAGEKLFF.

The table lists this clonotype with many counts. The chain has TRBV12-3 or TRBV12-4 and TRBJ2-2; TRBD1 aligns across 7 bases. The CDR3 is made up of 15 amino acids. V shed 3 bases and J 7 bases; nucleotides not matched to a gene: 8. The CDR3 loop reads CASSLRGRLSGELFF. CDR3 nucleotide sequence: TGTGCCAGCAGTTTGAGGGGGCGCTTGAGCGGGGAGCTGTTTTTT.

This clonotype has ten or more counts. The V call is TRBV4-1, the J call TRBJ2-1, with D possibly being TRBD2 (5 bases). CDR1 and CDR2 (germline): MGHRA, YSYEKL. V lost 4 bases and J 2 bases, leaving 12 bases between the germline ends. The CDR3 runs to 15 residues. The DNA for the CDR3 is TGCGCCAGCAGCCCCTGGGCTAGCACCTACAATGAGCAGTTCTTC. Residues: CASSPWASTYNEQFF.

This clonotype was seen a handful of times. The chain has TRBV20-1 and TRBJ2-7, with 7 bases fitting TRBD2. This CDR3 spans 14 amino acids. Trimming at V came to 4 bases and at J to 0 bases, leaving 6 bases not matched to a gene. From germline, CDR1 is DFQATT and CDR2 SNEGSKA (reference sequence). The CDR3 here is CSANLAESSYEQYF. In DNA form, the CDR3 reads TGCAGTGCTAATCTAGCGGAGAGCTCCTACGAGCAGTACTTC.

This clonotype was counted a few times. The rearrangement links TRBV27 to TRBJ1-5; 7 bases fit TRBD1. The CDR3 spans 15 residues. CDR1 is MNHEY and CDR2 is SMNVEV in the germline V gene (reference sequence). J gave up 3 bases and V 5 bases, and 7 bases lay outside the gene matches. The CDR3 coding sequence is TGTGCCAGCAGTCCGTGGACAGGTCCCAATCAGCCCCAGCATTTT. Its protein is CASSPWTGPNQPQHF.

This clonotype was seen a few times. The rearrangement joins TRBV25-1 to TRBJ2-3; 7 nucleotides agree with TRBD2. In germline, CDR1 is MGHDK, CDR2 SYGVNS. J lost 3 bases, V lost 5 bases, and 11 bases had no gene match. The CDR3 sequence is 16 residues long. CDR3 DNA: TGTGCCAGCAGTCCCTTTGGGGGGGAGTCGACAGATACGCAGTATTTT. It translates to CASSPFGGESTDTQYF. The complete variable domain, with remaining parts taken from reference TRBV25-1 and TRBJ2-3, reads EADIYQTPRYLVIGTGKKITLECSQTMGHDKMYWYQQDPGMELHLIHYSYGVNSTEKGDLSSESTVSRIRTEHFPLTLESARPSHTSQYLCASSPFGGESTDTQYFGPGTRLTVL.